A selection of T cell receptor beta chains follows, all from one sample in a study of T cells after yellow fever vaccination. TCRdb processed the 5' RACE reads anew with MiXCR; each CDR3 protein has one entry. The sample includes hundreds of thousands of distinct CDR3 sequences, around a tenth of them seen just once. Sequencing was performed on PBMCs, taken on the day of the first yellow fever vaccination. The origin of the receptors is a man between 18 and 35 years old who received the YFV17D yellow fever vaccine. The CDR3 runs from the conserved cysteine through the conserved F or W. D genes are given only for firm matches. Part of the rows lack a size; the others show once, few, many or a class for expanded clones.

CDR3 protein	CDR3 DNA	clone size	D gene	J gene	V gene
CASSYTMEVDRGWQPQHF	TGTGCCAGCAGTTACACGATGGAGGTGGACAGGGGGTGGCAGCCCCAGCATTTT	NA	TRBD1	TRBJ1-5	TRBV6-2/TRBV6-3
CSARPGLAGNEQFF	TGCAGTGCTAGACCGGGACTAGCGGGAAATGAGCAGTTCTTC	NA	TRBD2	TRBJ2-1	TRBV20-1
CASSGLAGDPDTQYF	TGTGCCAGTAGTGGACTAGCGGGGGACCCAGATACGCAGTATTTT	NA	TRBD2	TRBJ2-3	TRBV19
CASSLPYNQPQHF	TGTGCCAGCAGTTTGCCTTACAATCAGCCCCAGCATTTT	NA	NA	TRBJ1-5	TRBV12-3/TRBV12-4
CASGLAPDTQYF	TGTGCCAGCGGCCTAGCCCCAGATACGCAGTATTTT	NA	NA	TRBJ2-3	TRBV27
CASSPNEGNIQYF	TGTGCCAGCTCACCTAATGAAGGAAACATTCAGTACTTC	NA	NA	TRBJ2-4	TRBV18
CASSLNAGGGNRELFF	TGTGCCAGCAGCTTAAATGCGGGGGGCGGAAATAGGGAGCTGTTTTTT	NA	TRBD2	TRBJ2-2	TRBV7-2
CASSSVTDQLAKNIQYF	TGTGCCAGCAGTTCTGTGACGGACCAACTAGCCAAAAACATTCAGTACTTC	NA	NA	TRBJ2-4	TRBV28
CSARDWPLHEQFF	TGCAGTGCTAGAGATTGGCCGCTTCATGAGCAGTTCTTC	many	NA	TRBJ2-1	TRBV20-1
CATQKDTDTQYF	TGTGCCACCCAGAAGGACACAGATACGCAGTATTTT	few	NA	TRBJ2-3	TRBV24-1
CASSPDRGLGIETQYF	TGTGCCAGCAGCCCTGACAGGGGGCTGGGAATAGAGACCCAGTACTTC	NA	TRBD1	TRBJ2-5	TRBV9
CATSRPGRFNSPLHF	TGTGCCACCAGCAGACCGGGAAGATTTAATTCACCCCTCCACTTT	NA	NA	TRBJ1-6	TRBV15
CASSKVGDEQYF	TGTGCCAGCAGCAAAGTAGGGGACGAGCAGTACTTC	few	NA	TRBJ2-7	TRBV21-1
CASSRHGGRVDTEAFF	TGTGCCAGCAGTCGGCACGGGGGGAGGGTCGACACTGAAGCTTTCTTT	few	NA	TRBJ1-1	TRBV6-1
CATSDSGFSSYNEQFF	TGTGCCACCAGTGATAGCGGGTTTAGCTCCTACAATGAGCAGTTCTTC	few	NA	TRBJ2-1	TRBV24-1
CAIRDSRRGGGTDTQYF	TGTGCCATCAGGGATTCGCGTCGTGGGGGTGGAACAGATACGCAGTATTTT	few	NA	TRBJ2-3	TRBV10-3
CATRQGNTEAFF	TGTGCCACCAGACAGGGTAACACTGAAGCTTTCTTT	NA	TRBD1	TRBJ1-1	TRBV10-3
CASSPTWDTNYGYTF	TGTGCCAGCAGCCCAACTTGGGACACCAACTATGGCTACACCTTC	NA	NA	TRBJ1-2	TRBV11-2
CASSQQGANTEAFF	TGCGCCAGCAGTCAACAGGGGGCCAACACTGAAGCTTTCTTT	NA	TRBD1	TRBJ1-1	TRBV5-1
CASSLKGAGDTQYF	TGTGCCAGCAGCTTGAAGGGGGCGGGAGATACGCAGTATTTT	few	TRBD1	TRBJ2-3	TRBV5-8
CASSSAGNTEAFF	TGTGCCAGCAGTTCGGCGGGGAACACTGAAGCTTTCTTT	few	NA	TRBJ1-1	TRBV6-5
CASSHKSRSRETQYF	TGTGCCAGCAGTCATAAAAGCAGGAGTCGCGAGACCCAGTACTTC	many	NA	TRBJ2-5	TRBV12-3/TRBV12-4
CSARGTSGGAGEQFF	TGCAGTGCTAGAGGGACTAGCGGGGGGGCCGGTGAGCAGTTCTTC	few	TRBD2	TRBJ2-1	TRBV20-1
CASSSWDRQGAKNIQYF	TGTGCCAGCAGTTCGTGGGATCGACAGGGTGCCAAAAACATTCAGTACTTC	NA	TRBD1	TRBJ2-4	TRBV6-2/TRBV6-3
CASSSAENQPQHF	TGTGCCAGCAGTTCTGCAGAAAATCAGCCCCAGCATTTT	few	NA	TRBJ1-5	TRBV12-3/TRBV12-4
CASSPLTGLAGTSTDTQYF	TGTGCCAGTAGCCCCTTAACGGGACTAGCGGGTACTAGCACAGATACGCAGTATTTT	few	TRBD2	TRBJ2-3	TRBV19
CASSLDEGNEKLFF	TGTGCCAGCAGCTTAGATGAGGGGAATGAAAAACTGTTTTTT	few	NA	TRBJ1-4	TRBV7-2
CASSRVPGQGSASPLHF	TGCGCCAGCAGCCGCGTCCCGGGACAGGGATCGGCATCACCCCTCCACTTT	few	TRBD1	TRBJ1-6	TRBV4-3
CSAFRTGNRNEQFF	TGCAGTGCTTTTCGGACGGGGAATAGGAATGAGCAGTTCTTC	few	NA	TRBJ2-1	TRBV20-1
CASSPLAGGSYNEQFF	TGTGCCAGCAGTCCACTAGCGGGGGGATCTTACAATGAGCAGTTCTTC	few	TRBD2	TRBJ2-1	TRBV27
CASSLINRDYEQYF	TGTGCCAGCAGCTTAATCAACAGGGACTACGAGCAGTACTTC	NA	NA	TRBJ2-7	TRBV5-6
CASSPTLRGNTQYF	TGTGCCAGTAGTCCCACGCTGCGGGGCAATACGCAGTATTTT	NA	NA	TRBJ2-3	TRBV19
CASSQDPLQPQHF	TGTGCCAGCAGCCAAGATCCCCTGCAGCCCCAGCATTTT	few	NA	TRBJ1-5	TRBV3-1
CASSRPTVPGIGEKLFF	TGTGCCAGCAGCCGACCAACTGTCCCGGGGATTGGGGAAAAACTGTTTTTT	NA	NA	TRBJ1-4	TRBV4-2
CASIQAASTDTQYF	TGTGCCAGCATCCAGGCGGCCAGCACAGATACGCAGTATTTT	NA	NA	TRBJ2-3	TRBV5-5
CASSFNAGTDTQYF	TGTGCCAGCAGCTTTAACGCAGGGACAGATACGCAGTATTTT	few	NA	TRBJ2-3	TRBV5-5
CASFGDRLNTEAFF	TGTGCCAGCTTTGGGGACAGGTTGAACACTGAAGCTTTCTTT	NA	TRBD1	TRBJ1-1	TRBV7-9
CSAPGQGAAGYTF	TGCAGTGCGCCGGGACAGGGGGCAGCTGGCTACACCTTC	few	TRBD1	TRBJ1-2	TRBV20-1
CASSTTGFPDYGYTF	TGTGCCAGCTCAACCACAGGATTCCCGGACTATGGCTACACCTTC	NA	NA	TRBJ1-2	TRBV18
CASILSTIRNRVPYF	TGTGCCAGCATCCTCTCGACAATCCGCAACAGGGTTCCGTACTTC	NA	NA	TRBJ2-7	TRBV2
CASSVGERGGGQETQYF	TGTGCCAGCAGCGTCGGTGAGCGGGGGGGCGGGCAAGAGACCCAGTACTTC	few	TRBD2	TRBJ2-5	TRBV9
CASSPPLTTANYGYTF	TGTGCCAGCAGCCCGCCGCTGACAACAGCTAACTATGGCTACACCTTC	many	NA	TRBJ1-2	TRBV7-9
CSVAGDLQETQYF	TGCAGTGTCGCTGGCGACCTCCAAGAGACCCAGTACTTC	few	NA	TRBJ2-5	TRBV20-1
CASSYGTSGEETQYF	TGTGCCAGCAGTTATGGGACTAGCGGGGAAGAGACCCAGTACTTC	NA	TRBD2	TRBJ2-5	TRBV6-5